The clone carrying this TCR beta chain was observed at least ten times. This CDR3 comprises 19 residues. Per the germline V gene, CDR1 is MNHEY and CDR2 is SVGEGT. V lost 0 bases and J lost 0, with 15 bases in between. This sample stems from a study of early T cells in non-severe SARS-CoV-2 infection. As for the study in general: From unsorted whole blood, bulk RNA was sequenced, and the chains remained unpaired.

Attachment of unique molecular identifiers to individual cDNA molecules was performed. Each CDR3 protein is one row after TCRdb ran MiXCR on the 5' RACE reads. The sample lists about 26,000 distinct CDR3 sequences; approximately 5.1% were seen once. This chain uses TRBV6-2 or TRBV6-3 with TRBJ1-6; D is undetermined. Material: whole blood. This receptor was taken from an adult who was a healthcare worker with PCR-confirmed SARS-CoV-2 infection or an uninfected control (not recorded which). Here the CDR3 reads CASSYSIDDGSSYNSPLHF. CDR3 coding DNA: TGTGCCAGCAGTTACTCGATCGATGACGGGAGCTCCTATAATTCACCCCTCCACTTT.